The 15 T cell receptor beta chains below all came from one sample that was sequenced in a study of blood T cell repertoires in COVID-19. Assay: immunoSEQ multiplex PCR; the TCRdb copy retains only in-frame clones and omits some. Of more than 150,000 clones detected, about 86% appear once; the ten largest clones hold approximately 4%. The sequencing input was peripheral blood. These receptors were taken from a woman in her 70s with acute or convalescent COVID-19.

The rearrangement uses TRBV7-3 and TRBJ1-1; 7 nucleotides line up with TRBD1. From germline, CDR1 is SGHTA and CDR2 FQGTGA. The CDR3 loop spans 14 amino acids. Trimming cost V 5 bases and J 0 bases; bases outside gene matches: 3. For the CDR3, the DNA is TGTGCCAGCAGCGCAACAGGGGTGAACACTGAAGCTTTCTTT. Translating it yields CASSATGVNTEAFF.

The CDR3 spells CASSENQLAGGTDTQYF. The DNA of the CDR3 is TGTGCCAGCAGTGAGAACCAACTAGCGGGAGGTACAGATACGCAGTATTTT. The chain has TRBV25-1 and TRBJ2-3, with 12 bases that match TRBD2. The CDR3 runs 17 residues. The germline CDR1 and CDR2 sequences are MGHDK and SYGVNS. V dropped 3 bases and J dropped 3; count of bases not matched to a gene: 7. The full variable domain, completed using reference TRBV25-1 and TRBJ2-3, is EADIYQTPRYLVIGTGKKITLECSQTMGHDKMYWYQQDPGMELHLIHYSYGVNSTEKGDLSSESTVSRIRTEHFPLTLESARPSHTSQYLCASSENQLAGGTDTQYFGPGTRLTVL.

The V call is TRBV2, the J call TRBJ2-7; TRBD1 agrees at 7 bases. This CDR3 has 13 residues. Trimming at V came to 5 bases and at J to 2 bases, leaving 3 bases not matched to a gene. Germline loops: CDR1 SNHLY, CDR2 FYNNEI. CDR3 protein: CASSSGTAYEQYF. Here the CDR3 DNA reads TGTGCCAGCAGTTCCGGGACAGCCTACGAGCAGTACTTC.

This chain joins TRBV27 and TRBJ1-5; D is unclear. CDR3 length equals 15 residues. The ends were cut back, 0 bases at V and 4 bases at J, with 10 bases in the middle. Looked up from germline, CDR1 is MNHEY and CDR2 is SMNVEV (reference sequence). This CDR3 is CASSLSWAQNQPQHF. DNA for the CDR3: TGTGCCAGCAGTTTATCTTGGGCACAGAATCAGCCCCAGCATTTT.

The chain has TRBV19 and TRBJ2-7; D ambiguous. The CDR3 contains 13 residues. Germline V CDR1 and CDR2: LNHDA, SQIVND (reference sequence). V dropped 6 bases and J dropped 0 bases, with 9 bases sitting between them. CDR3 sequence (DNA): TGTGCCAGTAGCGATTTACTCTCCTACGAGCAGTACTTC. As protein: CASSDLLSYEQYF.

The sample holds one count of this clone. CDR3 loop: CAISGSDRGGDGYTF. The CDR3, as DNA: TGTGCCATCAGTGGATCAGACAGGGGTGGCGATGGCTACACCTTC. The chain recombines TRBV10-3 with TRBJ1-2; 8 positions match TRBD1. Germline values: CDR1 ENHRY, CDR2 SYGVKD. The V and J ends lost 4 bases and 6 bases, in that order; junction bases with no gene match: 10. The CDR3 has 15 residues.

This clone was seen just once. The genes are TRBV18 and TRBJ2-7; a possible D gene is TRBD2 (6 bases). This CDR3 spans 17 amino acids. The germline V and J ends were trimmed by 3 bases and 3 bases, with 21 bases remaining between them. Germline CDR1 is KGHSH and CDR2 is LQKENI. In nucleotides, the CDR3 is TGTGCCAGCTCACCGGCTGGAGGGGTGAGGCTCAACTACGAGCAGTACTTC. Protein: CASSPAGGVRLNYEQYF.

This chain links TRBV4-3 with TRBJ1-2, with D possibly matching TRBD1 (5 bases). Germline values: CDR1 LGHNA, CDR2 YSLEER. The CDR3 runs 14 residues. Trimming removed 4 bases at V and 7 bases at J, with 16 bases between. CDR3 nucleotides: TGCGCCAGCAGCCCCCGTATTTTCAGGGCTGGCTACACCTTC. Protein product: CASSPRIFRAGYTF.

The CDR3: CASSLAGYNNEQFF. The CDR3 region has the DNA TGTGCCAGCAGTTTAGCGGGTTATAACAATGAGCAGTTCTTC. The rearrangement links TRBV6-5 to TRBJ2-1, with 7 bases fitting TRBD2. The CDR3 is 14 residues long. J was trimmed by 5 bases and V by 4 bases; bases with no gene match: 5. Germline CDR1 and CDR2: MNHEY and SVGAGI.

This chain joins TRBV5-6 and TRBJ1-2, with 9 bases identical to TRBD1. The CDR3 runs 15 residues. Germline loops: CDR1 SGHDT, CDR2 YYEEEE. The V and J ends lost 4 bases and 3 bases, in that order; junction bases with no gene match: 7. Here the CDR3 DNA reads TGTGCCAGCAGCCAGGACAGGGGTACGGACTATGGCTACACCTTC. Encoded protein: CASSQDRGTDYGYTF.

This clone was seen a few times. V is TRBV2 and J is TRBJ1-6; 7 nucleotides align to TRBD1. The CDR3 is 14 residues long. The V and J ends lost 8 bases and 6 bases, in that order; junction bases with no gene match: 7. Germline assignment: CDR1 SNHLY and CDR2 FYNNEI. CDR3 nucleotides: TGTGCCAGCCTTGGACAGGCCGTTAATTCACCCCTCCACTTT. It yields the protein CASLGQAVNSPLHF.

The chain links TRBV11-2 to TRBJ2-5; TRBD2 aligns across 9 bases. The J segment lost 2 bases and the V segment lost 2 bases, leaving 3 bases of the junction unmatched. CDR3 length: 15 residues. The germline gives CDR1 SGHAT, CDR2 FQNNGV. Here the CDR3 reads CASSLMLAGQETQYF. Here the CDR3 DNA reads TGTGCCAGCAGCTTAATGCTAGCGGGACAAGAGACCCAGTACTTC.

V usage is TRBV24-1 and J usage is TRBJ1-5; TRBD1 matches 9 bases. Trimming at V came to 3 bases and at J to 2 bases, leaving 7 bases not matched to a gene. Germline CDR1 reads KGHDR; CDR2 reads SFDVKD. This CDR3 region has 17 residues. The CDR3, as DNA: TGTGCCACCAGTGATGGACAGGGGATGATGGGCAATCAGCCCCAGCATTTT. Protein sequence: CATSDGQGMMGNQPQHF.

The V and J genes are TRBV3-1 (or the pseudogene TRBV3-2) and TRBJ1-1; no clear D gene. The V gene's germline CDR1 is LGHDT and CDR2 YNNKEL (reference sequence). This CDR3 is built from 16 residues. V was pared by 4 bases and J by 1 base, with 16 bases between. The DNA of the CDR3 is TGTGCCAGCAGCCCCCAGAGCGGGGTCACGAACACTGAAGCTTTCTTT. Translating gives CASSPQSGVTNTEAFF.

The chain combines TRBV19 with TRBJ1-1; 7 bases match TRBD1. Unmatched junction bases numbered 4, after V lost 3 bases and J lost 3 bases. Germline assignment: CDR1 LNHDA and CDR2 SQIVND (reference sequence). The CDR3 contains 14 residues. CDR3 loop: CASSIKGAHTEAFF. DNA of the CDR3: TGTGCCAGTAGTATCAAGGGGGCTCACACTGAAGCTTTCTTT.